Shown below are 21 T cell receptor beta chains from a single sample sequenced in a study of cytomegalovirus exposure and HLA in healthy donors. 13 Jbeta primers and 60 Vbeta primers were used for the PCR. TCRdb keeps only in-frame clones here, not all; method: immunoSEQ multiplex PCR. The sample carries 100,000 to 150,000 clones, over 60% recorded once. Sample: PBMCs. The receptor set was obtained from a male donor in good health and CMV-seropositive.

The chain links TRBV28 to TRBJ2-5, with 9 positions matching TRBD2. This CDR3 has 16 residues. V gave up 5 bases and J gave up 2 bases; unmatched junction bases: 9. Germline values: CDR1 MDHEN, CDR2 SYDVKM. CDR3 coding DNA: TGTGCCAGCAGTCCTTCAGCGGGGGGACTTCAAGAGACCCAGTACTTC. It encodes CASSPSAGGLQETQYF.

On this clone: Additional DNA sequences in this sample encode the identical CDR3. The CDR3 DNA reads as TGTGCCAGCAGCTCCGGACAAGGCACAGATACGCAGTATTTT. This sequence encodes CASSSGQGTDTQYF. The rearrangement joins TRBV7-3 to TRBJ2-3; weak D call: TRBD1 (5 bases). Deletions cut 4 bases from V and 1 base from J, with 9 bases between. The CDR3 runs to 14 residues. Germline V gene sequence: CDR1 SGHTA, CDR2 FQGTGA.

The rearrangement joins TRBV5-1 to TRBJ1-6; D perhaps matches TRBD1 (6 bases). Between the trimmed V and J ends, which lost 0 bases and 7 bases, there was a span of 8 bases. The CDR3 loop spans 14 amino acids. Germline loops: CDR1 SGHRS, CDR2 YFSETQ. The CDR3: CASSLGQENSPLHF. The CDR3 DNA is TGCGCCAGCAGCTTGGGACAGGAAAATTCACCCCTCCACTTT.

The chain couples TRBV11-2 to TRBJ2-1; D is unclear. This CDR3 has 15 residues. Per the germline V gene, CDR1 is SGHAT and CDR2 is FQNNGV. V lost 1 base and J lost 3, with 10 bases in between. CDR3 region: CASSLVPSGYNEQFF. CDR3 bases: TGTGCCAGCAGCTTAGTGCCTAGTGGCTACAATGAGCAGTTCTTC.

In this sample, this clone turned up once. The chain carries TRBV6-6 and TRBJ1-1; no firm D call. Between the trimmed V and J ends, which lost 2 bases and 4 bases, there was a span of 11 bases. CDR1 and CDR2 from the germline V gene are MNHNY and SVGAGI (reference sequence). This CDR3 spans 14 amino acids. In nucleotides, the CDR3 is TGTGCCAGCAGTTACGGCTCGGGTCTCACTGAAGCTTTCTTT. This gives the protein CASSYGSGLTEAFF.

This chain joins TRBV27 and TRBJ2-5; 16 bases are a match to TRBD2. J lost 4 bases, V lost 5 bases, and 13 bases had no gene match. The CDR3 contains 19 residues. The germline gives CDR1 MNHEY, CDR2 SMNVEV (reference sequence). The chain's CDR3 is CASSNMGLAGGPLTETQYF. In DNA form, the CDR3 reads TGTGCCAGCAGTAACATGGGACTAGCGGGGGGGCCTCTCACAGAGACCCAGTACTTC.

The chain links TRBV5-1 to TRBJ1-2; D is uncertain. Germline V gives CDR1 SGHRS, CDR2 YFSETQ. The CDR3 spans 15 residues. Trimming left V 1 base short and J 4 bases short, with 14 bases between. The CDR3 sequence: CASSLIGVDSYGYTF. The CDR3 DNA reads TGCGCCAGCAGCTTGATCGGGGTAGATAGCTATGGCTACACCTTC.

V usage is TRBV30 and J usage is TRBJ1-1; TRBD1 might be the D (5 bases). Trimming pared 1 base from V and 3 bases from J, leaving 18 bases between. CDR3 size: 16 residues. The germline V gene encodes CDR1 GTSNPN and CDR2 SVGIG (reference sequence). The CDR3 bases are TGTGCCTGGAGTGAATACTTCTTTCGGGGGGACACTGAAGCTTTCTTT. This translates into CAWSEYFFRGDTEAFF.

CDR3 region: CASSVSGGTGELFF. The CDR3 nucleotides read TGTGCCAGCAGTGTTAGCGGGGGCACCGGGGAGCTGTTTTTT. This chain uses TRBV6-4 with TRBJ2-2; 9 bases are a match to TRBD2. V gave up 4 bases and J gave up 4 bases; unmatched junction bases: 1. Germline V lookup: CDR1 MRHNA, CDR2 SNTAGT. The CDR3 length is 14 residues.

The CDR3 region is CASSELGGREQPQHF. The CDR3 coding sequence is TGTGCCAGCAGTGAGTTAGGAGGACGGGAACAGCCCCAGCATTTT. The chain combines TRBV6-1 with TRBJ1-5; D uncertain. The germline V gene has CDR1 MNHNS and CDR2 SASEGT. This CDR3 has 15 amino acids. The V gene lost 3 bases and the J gene lost 7 bases, with 16 bases spanning the gap.

The chain carries TRBV28 and TRBJ2-7; 7 positions agree with TRBD1. Germline V lookup: CDR1 MDHEN, CDR2 SYDVKM. This CDR3 comprises 14 residues. The V segment lost 3 bases and the J segment 3 bases; nucleotides outside the gene matches: 5. The DNA of the CDR3 is TGTGCCAGCAGTTTGGACAGGTTGGTCTACGAGCAGTACTTC. It yields the protein CASSLDRLVYEQYF.

In nucleotides, the CDR3 is TGTGCCAGTAGTATCCAGGGTCAGACCTCCTACGAGCAGTACTTC. Translated, it gives CASSIQGQTSYEQYF. The V and J genes are TRBV19 and TRBJ2-7, with TRBD1 as a possible D gene (5 bases). This CDR3 spans 15 amino acids. Germline V gene lookup returns CDR1 LNHDA and CDR2 SQIVND (reference sequence). Trimming took 3 bases from V and 0 from J, leaving 12 bases between them.

This rearrangement joins TRBV25-1 to TRBJ2-7, with TRBD1 matching over 7 bases. Germline V lookup: CDR1 MGHDK, CDR2 SYGVNS. Germline trimming cut 3 bases from V and 7 bases from J; bases unmatched to any gene: 18. CDR3 size: 17 residues. CDR3 in DNA: TGTGCCAGCAGTGACCCCCGAAAACCGACAGGGAGAGATGAGCAGTACTTC. Protein product: CASSDPRKPTGRDEQYF.

This clone turned up a few times. This chain uses TRBV27 with TRBJ2-7, with D possibly TRBD2 on 6 matching bases. The CDR3 is 14 residues long. With 2 bases removed from V and 9 bases from J, the gap between germline ends came to 17 bases. The V gene's germline CDR1 is MNHEY and CDR2 SMNVEV (reference sequence). CDR3 protein: CASSLVRLDPRQYF. The CDR3 DNA sequence: TGTGCCAGCAGTTTAGTAAGACTAGACCCAAGGCAGTACTTC.

This clone was seen more than once but under ten times. This sequence joins TRBV7-8 and TRBJ1-5, with 10 bases aligning to TRBD1. CDR3 size: 14 residues. V lost 6 bases to trimming and J lost 4 bases; unmatched junction nucleotides: 3. Germline V CDR1 and CDR2: SGHVS, FQNEAQ. CDR3 residues: CASSRTGGNQPQHF. The CDR3 region has the DNA TGTGCCAGCAGTAGGACAGGGGGTAATCAGCCCCAGCATTTT.

The gene calls are TRBV5-1 and TRBJ2-2; TRBD2 is a possible D gene (6 bases). The V and J ends lost 3 bases and 6 bases respectively, with 18 bases between them. The CDR3 sequence is 16 residues long. Germline V lookup: CDR1 SGHRS, CDR2 YFSETQ. The CDR3 sequence is CASSSISGRESGELFF. CDR3 coding DNA: TGCGCCAGCAGCTCCATCTCGGGTCGGGAGTCCGGGGAGCTGTTTTTT.

This clone has only a few counts. V usage is TRBV2 and J usage is TRBJ1-6; no definite D call. V was pared by 5 bases and J by 2 bases, with 7 bases between. The CDR3 consists of 14 residues. In germline, CDR1 is SNHLY, CDR2 FYNNEI. The CDR3 spells CASSPTPYNSPLHF. The CDR3 DNA reads TGTGCCAGCAGTCCAACACCCTATAATTCACCCCTCCACTTT.

The chain carries TRBV2 and TRBJ1-5, with D hard to call. CDR3 length: 16 residues. Germline V CDR1 and CDR2: SNHLY, FYNNEI. The V gene lost 2 bases and the J gene lost 0 bases, with 11 bases spanning the gap. CDR3 amino acids: CASSESDAISNQPQHF. The CDR3, as DNA: TGTGCCAGCAGTGAAAGCGATGCCATTAGCAATCAGCCCCAGCATTTT.

In its sample, this clone was seen once. V usage is TRBV5-1 and J usage is TRBJ2-1; the match to TRBD1 covers 8 bases. The V gene's germline CDR1 is SGHRS and CDR2 YFSETQ. Trimming at V came to 0 bases and at J to 0 bases, leaving 2 bases not matched to a gene. The CDR3 is made up of 16 amino acids. CDR3 nucleotide sequence: TGCGCCAGCAGCTTGGTGGGACAGGTCTCCTACAATGAGCAGTTCTTC. Translated, it gives CASSLVGQVSYNEQFF.

The gene calls are TRBV29-1 and TRBJ2-1; TRBD2 agrees at 7 bases. The CDR3 is 15 amino acids. With V trimmed by 4 bases and J by 7 bases, 13 bases remained unmatched. CDR1 and CDR2 from the germline V gene are SQVTM and ANQGSEA. CDR3 nucleotides: TGCAGCGTTGTGAGGGGAGGGAGGAAGGAAAATGAGCAGTTCTTC. Protein sequence: CSVVRGGRKENEQFF.

The chain employs TRBV15 and TRBJ1-5; D is unresolved. CDR1 is LNHNV, CDR2 YYDKDF, per germline (reference sequence). Between the trimmed V and J ends, which lost 4 bases and 0 bases, there was a span of 4 bases. CDR3 length: 13 amino acids. This chain's CDR3 is CATSTYSNQPQHF. The CDR3 DNA sequence: TGTGCCACCAGCACCTATAGCAATCAGCCCCAGCATTTT.